A single sample gave rise to the 2 T cell receptor beta chains below, sequenced in a study of blood T cell repertoires in COVID-19. TCRdb keeps only in-frame clones here, not all; method: immunoSEQ multiplex PCR. Found here are 160,000 or so clones, 75% to 90% of them singletons; the top ten hold more than 14%. The sample consisted of peripheral blood. These receptors all come from a woman in her forties with acute or convalescent COVID-19.

V is TRBV18 and J is TRBJ2-2; 7 bases fit TRBD1. V shed 1 base and J 2 bases; nucleotides not matched to a gene: 10. The CDR3 runs to 18 residues. Germline V gene sequence: CDR1 KGHSH, CDR2 LQKENI. DNA for the CDR3: TGTGCCAGCTCACCACTTCTCAGGACAGGTGGAAACACCGGGGAGCTGTTTTTT. It codes for CASSPLLRTGGNTGELFF. The full variable domain, its missing parts supplied by reference TRBV18 and TRBJ2-2, is NAGVMQNPRHLVRRRGQEARLRCSPMKGHSHVYWYRQLPEEGLKFMVYLQKENIIDESGMPKERFSAEFPKEGPSILRIQQVVRGDSAAYFCASSPLLRTGGNTGELFFGEGSRLTVL.

The J gene is TRBJ1-1, the V gene TRBV27; the D is unclear. Trimming took 5 bases from V and 7 from J, leaving 14 bases between them. CDR3 length: 13 amino acids. Germline lookup yields CDR1 MNHEY and CDR2 SMNVEV (reference sequence). The CDR3 DNA sequence: TGTGCCAGCAGTGCTAGGGAGTTCAGTGAAGCTTTCTTT. Encoded protein: CASSAREFSEAFF.